This TCR beta chain was recorded in a study of PD-L1 blockade in urothelial cancer. The overall study: Earlier, patients had received 0 to 3 chemotherapy regimens. Blood underwent analysis 3 weeks (second dose) and 6 weeks after treatment began.

Sequencing used immunoSEQ multiplex PCR; TCRdb keeps in-frame clones, though not all of them. Among around 38,000 clones listed, around 88% were seen once. CDR1 is MGHDK, CDR2 SYGVNS, per germline. The ends lost 5 bases at V and 5 bases at J; junction bases unmatched: 9. The CDR3 has 16 amino acids. The sample's time point: peripheral blood 6 weeks after treatment start. Patients each gave 1 to 8 samples, pretreatment and on-treatment. The input for sequencing was PBMCs, taken around atezolizumab (anti-PD-L1) treatment. The clonotype originates from a man aged 60 to 75 with urothelial cancer. This chain links TRBV25-1 with TRBJ1-6; TRBD1 agrees at 7 bases. DNA for the CDR3: TGTGCCAGCAGTCCCACCGGCCAGGGGGATAATTCACCCCTCCACTTT. Translating it yields CASSPTGQGDNSPLHF.